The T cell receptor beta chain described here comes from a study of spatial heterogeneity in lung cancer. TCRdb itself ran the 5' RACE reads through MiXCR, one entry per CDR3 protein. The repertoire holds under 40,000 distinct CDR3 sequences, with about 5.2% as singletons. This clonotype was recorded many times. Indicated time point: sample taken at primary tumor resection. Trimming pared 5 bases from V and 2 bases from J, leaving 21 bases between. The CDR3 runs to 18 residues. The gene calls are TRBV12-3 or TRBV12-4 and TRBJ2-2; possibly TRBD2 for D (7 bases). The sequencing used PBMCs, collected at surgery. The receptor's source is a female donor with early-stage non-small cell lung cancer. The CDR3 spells CASSPPRRGGPNTGELFF. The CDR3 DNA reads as TGTGCCAGCAGTCCCCCTAGGAGGGGGGGCCCTAACACCGGGGAGCTGTTTTTT.